Each of the 32 T cell receptor beta chains below was sequenced from the same sample in a study of cytomegalovirus exposure and HLA in healthy donors. PCR was performed using 60 Vbeta and 13 Jbeta primers. Profiled with immunoSEQ multiplex PCR; TCRdb holds only in-frame clones, not every one. The sample holds about 91,000 clones, 64% seen once. Sequencing used PBMCs. The receptors were gathered from a human donor in good health.

This sequence joins TRBV28 and TRBJ1-1; possible D gene TRBD1, 5 bases. Trimming removed 5 bases at V and 0 bases at J, with 16 bases between. Germline CDR1 reads MDHEN; CDR2 reads SYDVKM. CDR3 size: 16 residues. Written as DNA, the CDR3 is TGTGCCAGCAGTGGGGTTTGGGCGACAGTGAACACTGAAGCTTTCTTT. This translates into CASSGVWATVNTEAFF.

As DNA, the CDR3 is TGTGCCAGCAGTTCCAGGGGGGCCTACGAGCAGTACTTC. Protein: CASSSRGAYEQYF. This rearrangement joins TRBV6-5 to TRBJ2-7; tentatively, D is TRBD1 (7 bases). This CDR3 has 13 amino acids. CDR1 and CDR2 from the germline V gene are MNHEY and SVGAGI. V lost 4 bases and J lost 2, with 9 bases in between.

The chain has TRBV15 and TRBJ2-5, with D perhaps TRBD1 (6 bases). Germline V gene sequence: CDR1 LNHNV, CDR2 YYDKDF (reference sequence). The germline V and J ends were trimmed by 2 bases and 2 bases, with 12 bases remaining between them. The CDR3 runs 15 residues. CDR3 DNA sequence: TGTGCCACCAGCAGAATTACAGGGACGCAAGAGACCCAGTACTTC. Protein: CATSRITGTQETQYF.

V usage is TRBV20-1 and J usage is TRBJ1-1; maybe TRBD1 (5 bases). Looked up from germline, CDR1 is DFQATT and CDR2 is SNEGSKA (reference sequence). The CDR3 has 10 amino acids. V gave up 6 bases and J gave up 6 bases, with 8 bases separating them. The CDR3 region has the DNA TGCAGTGCAGGGGACTCTGAAGCTTTCTTT. The encoded protein is CSAGDSEAFF.

The genes are TRBV7-2 and TRBJ2-7; the D gene is possibly TRBD2 (6 bases). The length of the CDR3 is 14 residues. CDR1 SGHTA and CDR2 FQGNSA come from the germline V gene. Trimming removed 5 bases from V and 8 bases from J, with 19 bases in between. CDR3 residues: CASSLPGEEGKQYF. Here the CDR3 DNA reads TGTGCCAGCAGCCTACCGGGAGAAGAGGGAAAGCAGTACTTC.

This chain links TRBV9 with TRBJ2-5, with TRBD2 matching 8 bases. The ends lost 0 bases at V and 5 bases at J; junction bases unmatched: 6. The germline V gene has CDR1 SGDLS and CDR2 YYNGEE. This CDR3 is 15 amino acids long. The CDR3 sequence is CASSVGSAGEETQYF. Written as DNA, the CDR3 is TGTGCCAGCAGCGTAGGGTCAGCGGGGGAGGAGACCCAGTACTTC.

The chain combines TRBV7-2 with TRBJ2-4, with 13 bases matching TRBD2. CDR1 and CDR2 from the germline V gene are SGHTA and FQGNSA. The CDR3 consists of 15 residues. J was trimmed by 9 bases and V by 5 bases; bases with no gene match: 7. In nucleotides, the CDR3 is TGTGCCAGCAGCCAACGGACTAGCGGGGGTGTCATTCAGTACTTC. This encodes CASSQRTSGGVIQYF.

This chain connects TRBV19 to TRBJ1-2, with 7 bases lining up with TRBD1. Looked up from germline, CDR1 is LNHDA and CDR2 is SQIVND (reference sequence). This CDR3 is 12 amino acids long. The J segment lost 12 bases and the V segment lost 6 bases, leaving 10 bases of the junction unmatched. CDR3 bases: TGTGCCAGTAGCACGGACAGGTATGAGAACACCTTC. It yields the protein CASSTDRYENTF.

The V gene is TRBV4-1, the J gene TRBJ2-7; tentative D call: TRBD1 (6 bases). Per germline, CDR1 MGHRA and CDR2 YSYEKL. CDR3 length: 18 amino acids. V dropped 1 base and J dropped 1 base, with 20 bases sitting between them. CDR3 nucleotide sequence: TGCGCCAGCAGCCAAGCCCAGGGGCTGCACAACCCGTCCTACGAGCAGTACTTC. The encoded protein is CASSQAQGLHNPSYEQYF.

V and J are TRBV9 and TRBJ2-1; D uncertain. Per germline, CDR1 SGDLS and CDR2 YYNGEE. The CDR3 loop spans 13 amino acids. Trimming took 2 bases from V and 9 from J, leaving 12 bases between them. CDR3 nucleotide sequence: TGTGCCAGCAGCGTGGCTACTATCGGTGAGCAGTTCTTC. Amino acid sequence: CASSVATIGEQFF.

This chain links TRBV2 with TRBJ2-2; TRBD1 matches at 8 bases. The CDR3 sequence is 15 residues long. The V segment lost 6 bases and the J segment 1 base; nucleotides outside the gene matches: 4. CDR1 and CDR2 (germline): SNHLY, FYNNEI. The CDR3 DNA is TGTGCCAGCAGAGCAGGGGGCCAGAACACCGGGGAGCTGTTTTTT. It codes for CASRAGGQNTGELFF. Supplemented by reference TRBV2 and TRBJ2-2, the full variable domain reads EPEVTQTPSHQVTQMGQEVILRCVPISNHLYFYWYRQILGQKVEFLVSFYNNEISEKSEIFDDQFSVERPDGSNFTLKIRSTKLEDSAMYFCASRAGGQNTGELFFGEGSRLTVL.

J is TRBJ1-2 and V is TRBV9, with D maybe TRBD1 (6 bases). V was pared by 4 bases and J by 2 bases, with 21 bases between. CDR1 SGDLS and CDR2 YYNGEE come from the germline V gene. This CDR3 is built from 17 residues. CDR3 DNA sequence: TGTGCCAGCAGCCCATTAATCCGGGACACAACAAACTATGGCTACACCTTC. This gives the protein CASSPLIRDTTNYGYTF.

This clone turned up a few times. The chain carries TRBV5-6 and TRBJ2-7, with unresolved D. CDR3 length: 14 residues. Per the germline V gene, CDR1 is SGHDT and CDR2 is YYEEEE. Trimming removed 1 base at V and 4 bases at J, with 12 bases between. The CDR3 sequence: CASSLITTRYEQYF. The CDR3, as DNA: TGTGCCAGCAGCTTGATTACTACACGGTACGAGCAGTACTTC.

J is TRBJ2-1 and V is TRBV19; D is possibly TRBD1 (5 bases). Germline values: CDR1 LNHDA, CDR2 SQIVND (reference sequence). Trimming took 1 base from V and 9 from J, leaving 10 bases between them. CDR3 length: 13 residues. The CDR3 DNA is TGTGCCAGTAGTATAGGCAGGGTCGGTGAGCAGTTCTTC. It is translated as CASSIGRVGEQFF.

This clone was seen a handful of times. The chain couples TRBV6-5 to TRBJ2-7; the D gene is possibly TRBD1 (6 bases). Trimming pared 0 bases from V and 6 bases from J, leaving 15 bases between. The CDR3 is 15 residues long. CDR1 is MNHEY and CDR2 is SVGAGI in the germline V gene. CDR3 in DNA: TGTGCCAGCAGTTACTCGCTAGACAGGAACCGCGAGCAGTACTTC. Residues: CASSYSLDRNREQYF.

The gene calls are TRBV29-1 and TRBJ2-7; 7 nucleotides line up with TRBD1. The length of the CDR3 is 14 residues. Germline V gene sequence: CDR1 SQVTM, CDR2 ANQGSEA. After removal of 7 bases from V and 6 bases from J, the junction contained 15 bases not matched to a gene. The CDR3 DNA sequence: TGCAGCGCCGCCGGGACAGACCGTCATGGCGAGCAGTACTTC. Translated, it gives CSAAGTDRHGEQYF.

J is TRBJ2-5 and V is TRBV5-6, with TRBD2 identical over 7 bases. The CDR3 is made up of 16 amino acids. The germline V gene encodes CDR1 SGHDT and CDR2 YYEEEE. Trimming took 7 bases from V and 0 from J; bases not matched to a gene: 12. CDR3 region: CASSIQAGSNQETQYF. In DNA form, the CDR3 reads TGTGCCAGCTCGATCCAAGCGGGGAGTAACCAAGAGACCCAGTACTTC.

In this sample, this clone turned up a few times. The V and J genes are TRBV7-8 and TRBJ1-5; D gene ambiguous. Germline V gene lookup returns CDR1 SGHVS and CDR2 FQNEAQ. CDR3 length: 17 amino acids. The V end was cut by 5 bases, the J end by 3 bases, with 20 bases between. This CDR3 reads CASSPREGQRANQPQHF. In nucleotides, the CDR3 is TGTGCCAGCAGCCCGAGGGAGGGCCAGAGGGCCAATCAGCCCCAGCATTTT.

This CDR3 is CASSYQRDRRYEQYF. The CDR3 DNA sequence: TGTGCCAGCAGTTACCAGCGGGACAGGCGTTACGAGCAGTACTTC. The V gene is TRBV6-6, the J gene TRBJ2-7; TRBD1 is a possible D gene (8 bases). Trimming took 2 bases from V and 4 from J, leaving 15 bases between them. CDR3 length equals 15 residues. Per germline, CDR1 MNHNY and CDR2 SVGAGI (reference sequence).

The rearrangement joins TRBV19 to TRBJ2-7, with D possibly matching TRBD2 (6 bases). V lost 5 bases and J lost 7, with 21 bases in between. The germline V gene has CDR1 LNHDA and CDR2 SQIVND (reference sequence). The CDR3 runs to 15 residues. Here the CDR3 DNA reads TGTGCCAGTAGTTTCCGCGGGACCTCCGGAGGGGAGCAGTACTTC. It codes for CASSFRGTSGGEQYF.

The chain uses TRBV6-5 and TRBJ2-1; 9 bases align to TRBD2. Trimming at V came to 8 bases and at J to 7 bases, leaving 9 bases not matched to a gene. Germline values: CDR1 MNHEY, CDR2 SVGAGI. This CDR3 has 14 residues. The CDR3, as DNA: TGTGCCAGCCGTGGGGCGGGGGGGCAGAATGAGCAGTTCTTC. It translates to CASRGAGGQNEQFF.

The V call is TRBV27, the J call TRBJ2-2; 12 bases align to TRBD2. This CDR3 has 16 amino acids. The J segment lost 7 bases and the V segment lost 7 bases, leaving 10 bases of the junction unmatched. CDR1 and CDR2 (germline): MNHEY, SMNVEV (reference sequence). This CDR3 is CASIKLAGGSHGELFF. For the CDR3, the DNA is TGTGCCAGCATTAAGCTAGCGGGGGGGTCTCACGGGGAGCTGTTTTTT.

This clone was detected only once. The chain carries TRBV28 and TRBJ2-7; D might be TRBD2 (6 bases). Trimming left V 6 bases short and J 1 base short, with 22 bases between. The CDR3 is made up of 17 amino acids. Germline V gene data show CDR1 as MDHEN and CDR2 as SYDVKM. The DNA of the CDR3 is TGTGCCAGCAGGTCCACTCGACTAGGCGGGCTATCCTACGAGCAGTACTTC. It yields the protein CASRSTRLGGLSYEQYF.

CDR3 protein: CASSQDDRSNEKLFF. In nucleotides, the CDR3 is TGCGCCAGCAGCCAAGACGACAGGTCTAATGAAAAACTGTTTTTT. This chain joins TRBV4-3 and TRBJ1-4; perhaps TRBD1 as D (6 bases). V was shortened by 0 bases and J by 3 bases, with 8 bases between the two germline ends. Germline V gene data show CDR1 as LGHNA and CDR2 as YSLEER. The CDR3 sequence is 15 residues long.

The V and J genes are TRBV6-5 and TRBJ1-1; no reliable D call. Germline CDR1 is MNHEY and CDR2 is SVGAGI. V shed 5 bases and J shed 0 bases, with 10 bases lying between them. This CDR3 region has 14 residues. This CDR3 reads CASSPQALNTEAFF. CDR3 coding DNA: TGTGCCAGCAGTCCTCAGGCCCTGAACACTGAAGCTTTCTTT.

The rearrangement uses TRBV4-1 and TRBJ1-5; D is ambiguous. Per the germline V gene, CDR1 is MGHRA and CDR2 is YSYEKL. This CDR3 has 16 residues. Trimming left V 0 bases short and J 3 bases short, with 12 bases between. The CDR3 nucleotides read TGCGCCAGCAGCCAAGATATGGCAGGCCTCAATCAGCCCCAGCATTTT. Translated: CASSQDMAGLNQPQHF.

V and J are TRBV5-4 and TRBJ1-4, with 7 bases identical to TRBD1. Germline V gene sequence: CDR1 SGHNT, CDR2 YYREEE (reference sequence). The CDR3 covers 13 residues. V lost 4 bases, J lost 7 bases, and 4 bases stayed unmatched. CDR3 protein: CASSTGQTEKLFF. The DNA of the CDR3 is TGTGCCAGCAGCACGGGACAGACTGAAAAACTGTTTTTT.

This clone was detected once. The sample contains more than one DNA sequence encoding this CDR3. The chain recombines TRBV6-5 with TRBJ1-2, with D maybe TRBD1 (5 bases). The CDR3 loop spans 10 amino acids. CDR1 MNHEY and CDR2 SVGAGI come from the germline V gene. The CDR3 is CASGTKGYTF. CDR3 sequence (DNA): TGTGCTTCGGGGACTAAAGGCTACACCTTC.

This chain uses TRBV7-3 with TRBJ2-3; 12 nucleotides match TRBD2. After removal of 2 bases from V and 6 bases from J, the junction contained 6 bases not matched to a gene. The CDR3 runs to 16 residues. Per germline, CDR1 SGHTA and CDR2 FQGTGA. CDR3 residues: CASSLAGTSGFDTQYF. The DNA of the CDR3 is TGTGCCAGCAGCTTAGCCGGGACTAGCGGGTTCGATACGCAGTATTTT.

The chain joins TRBV10-3 to TRBJ2-2; 9 nucleotides align to TRBD2. V shed 3 bases and J 4 bases; nucleotides not matched to a gene: 6. Germline CDR1 is ENHRY and CDR2 is SYGVKD. CDR3 length: 16 residues. In DNA, the CDR3 is TGTGCCATCAGTGAAGTTAGCGGGGGTATCACCGGGGAGCTGTTTTTT. This encodes CAISEVSGGITGELFF.

This chain connects TRBV7-2 to TRBJ2-3, with D possibly TRBD2 on 6 matching bases. Trimming stripped 5 bases from V and 5 bases from J, with 26 bases between. Germline values: CDR1 SGHTA, CDR2 FQGNSA. CDR3 length: 18 residues. CDR3 coding DNA: TGTGCCAGCAGCCTCGACCGGACCGGGACTGGGGGAGGAGATACGCAGTATTTT. This gives the protein CASSLDRTGTGGGDTQYF.

This clone has just a few counts. The J gene is TRBJ2-3, the V gene TRBV10-3; TRBD1 agrees at 8 bases. The CDR3 is 14 amino acids. Germline V gene sequence: CDR1 ENHRY, CDR2 SYGVKD. V shed 4 bases and J 1 base; nucleotides not matched to a gene: 1. The CDR3 bases are TGTGCCATCAGTGCGACAGGGGGCACAGATACGCAGTATTTT. It encodes CAISATGGTDTQYF.